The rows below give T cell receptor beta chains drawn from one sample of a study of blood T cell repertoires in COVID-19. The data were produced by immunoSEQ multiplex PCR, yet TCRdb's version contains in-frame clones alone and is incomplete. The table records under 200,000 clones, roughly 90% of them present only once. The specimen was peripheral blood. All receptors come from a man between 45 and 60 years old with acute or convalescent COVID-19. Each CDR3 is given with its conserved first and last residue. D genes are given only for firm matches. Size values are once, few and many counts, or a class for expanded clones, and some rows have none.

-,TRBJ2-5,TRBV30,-,TGTGCCTGGAGTTCCGGCGGTCCAGGGGAGACCCAGTACTTC,CAWSSGGPGETQYF
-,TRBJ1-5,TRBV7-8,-,TGTGCCAGCAGCCCCCTAGGTGGTAGCAATCAGCCCCAGCATTTT,CASSPLGGSNQPQHF
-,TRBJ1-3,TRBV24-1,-,TGTGCCACCAGTGAACCCGTAACAGGTTTTGGAAACACCATATATTTT,CATSEPVTGFGNTIYF
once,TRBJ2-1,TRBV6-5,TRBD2,TGTGCCAGCTACGATAGCGGGGGGCTCAATGAGCAGTTCTTC,CASYDSGGLNEQFF
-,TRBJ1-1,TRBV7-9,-,TGTGCCAGCAGCTTGGCAGGGAATTCGAACACTGAAGCTTTCTTT,CASSLAGNSNTEAFF
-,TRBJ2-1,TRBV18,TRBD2,TGTGCCAGCTCACCGACCGGGGGCGGACTAGCTGGGGGCAATGAGCAGTTCTTC,CASSPTGGGLAGGNEQFF
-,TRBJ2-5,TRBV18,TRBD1,TGTGCCAGCTCAACACAGGGGCAGGAGACCCAGTACTTC,CASSTQGQETQYF
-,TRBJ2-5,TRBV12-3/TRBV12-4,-,TGTGCCAGCAGCGGGAAAGAGACCCAGTACTTC,CASSGKETQYF
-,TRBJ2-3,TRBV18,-,TGTGCCAGCTCACCTAAACAGGGTGTTGGCACAGATACGCAGTATTTT,CASSPKQGVGTDTQYF
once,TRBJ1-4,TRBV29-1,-,TGCAGCTGCCTGGGGCCTGATGAAAAACTGTTTTTT,CSCLGPDEKLFF
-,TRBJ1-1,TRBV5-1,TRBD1,TGCGCCAGCAGCGGGACAGGGGGCGCGGAAGCTTTCTTT,CASSGTGGAEAFF
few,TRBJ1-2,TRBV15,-,TGTGCCACCAGCAGGATACAAGGGGCTTCAATCGGCTACACCTTC,CATSRIQGASIGYTF
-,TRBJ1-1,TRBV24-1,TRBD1,TGTGCCACCAGAGGACAGGGGGCGAACACTGAAGCTTTCTTT,CATRGQGANTEAFF